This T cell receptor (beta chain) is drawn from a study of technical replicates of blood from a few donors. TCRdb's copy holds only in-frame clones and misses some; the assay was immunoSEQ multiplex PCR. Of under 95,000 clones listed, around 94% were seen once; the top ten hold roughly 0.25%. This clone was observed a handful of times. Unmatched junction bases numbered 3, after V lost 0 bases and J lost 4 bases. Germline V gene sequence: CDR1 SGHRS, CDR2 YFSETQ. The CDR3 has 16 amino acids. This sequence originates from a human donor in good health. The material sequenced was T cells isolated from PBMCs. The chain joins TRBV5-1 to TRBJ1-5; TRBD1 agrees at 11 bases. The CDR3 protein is CASSLGTGGLNQPQHF. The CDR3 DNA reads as TGCGCCAGCAGCTTGGGGACAGGGGGCTTGAATCAGCCCCAGCATTTT.